What follows describes a single T cell receptor (beta chain). Its antigen is unidentified. The data stem from a study of graft-versus-host responses after intestinal transplantation. Assay used: immunoSEQ multiplex PCR; TCRdb lists only in-frame clones, some missing. Among 85,000 to 95,000 clones, about 92% were seen once, and the ten largest hold 1.5% to 2.5%. The CDR3 loop spans 12 amino acids. Germline CDR1 and CDR2: SGHTA and FQGNSA. Trimming left V 3 bases short and J 8 bases short, with 7 bases between. The study's findings and limits: The recipient marrow held GvH clones, and some of them showed up first in ileum or blood.

The specimen was unstimulated CD8+ T cells sorted from spleen or lymph node cells, collected before intestinal transplant. This receptor was taken from a human donor who received an intestinal transplant. This chain connects TRBV7-2 to TRBJ2-2; no reliable D call. The CDR3 is CASSFLTGELFF. In DNA form, the CDR3 reads TGTGCCAGCAGCTTCCTGACTGGGGAGCTGTTTTTT. The full variable domain, with the rest looked up from reference TRBV7-2 and TRBJ2-2, is GAGVSQSPSNKVTEKGKDVELRCDPISGHTALYWYRQSLGQGLEFLIYFQGNSAPDKSGLPSDRFSAERTGGSVSTLTIQRTQQEDSAVYLCASSFLTGELFFGEGSRLTVL.